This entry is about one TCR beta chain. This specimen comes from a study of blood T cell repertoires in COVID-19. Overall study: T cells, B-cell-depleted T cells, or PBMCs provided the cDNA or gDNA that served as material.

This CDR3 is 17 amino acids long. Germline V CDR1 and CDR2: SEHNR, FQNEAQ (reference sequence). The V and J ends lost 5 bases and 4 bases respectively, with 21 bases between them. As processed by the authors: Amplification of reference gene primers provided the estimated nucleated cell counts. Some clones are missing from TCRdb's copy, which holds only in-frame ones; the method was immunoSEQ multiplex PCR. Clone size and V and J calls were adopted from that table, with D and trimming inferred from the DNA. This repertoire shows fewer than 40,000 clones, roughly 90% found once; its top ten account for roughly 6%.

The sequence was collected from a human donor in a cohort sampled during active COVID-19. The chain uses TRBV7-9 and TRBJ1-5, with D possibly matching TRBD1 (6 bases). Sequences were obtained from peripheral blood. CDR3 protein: CASSPVVGIQGNQPQHF. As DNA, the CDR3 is TGTGCCAGCAGCCCCGTGGTAGGGATCCAGGGGAATCAGCCCCAGCATTTT.